A selection of T cell receptor beta chains follows, all from one sample in a study of tumor-infiltrating lymphocytes in primary liver carcinoma. MiXCR, run by TCRdb on the multiplex PCR reads, gives a single entry per CDR3 protein. Here the sample spans about 23,000 distinct CDR3 sequences, approximately 71% being singletons. The specimen was liver tumor tissue from sampling region 5. These receptors were collected from a woman aged 25 to 39 with primary liver carcinoma and hepatitis B virus infection. Both conserved end residues are part of each CDR3. A D gene is named only where the DNA matches it firmly. The size field is filled for only some rows; it gives once, few, many or a size class.

v_call: TRBV12-3/TRBV12-4; clone_size: .; j_call: TRBJ1-4; d_call: .; cdr3_aa: CASSLNWGGNEQLFF; cdr3_nt: TGTGCCAGCAGTTTGAATTGGGGAGGAAATGAACAACTGTTTTTT
v_call: TRBV15; clone_size: many; j_call: TRBJ1-5; d_call: .; cdr3_aa: CATSTRDSNQPQHF; cdr3_nt: TGTGCCACCAGCACCAGGGACAGCAATCAGCCCCAGCATTTT
v_call: TRBV5-4; clone_size: .; j_call: TRBJ2-2; d_call: .; cdr3_aa: CASSPVDTHRELLF; cdr3_nt: TGTGCCAGCAGCCCTGTCGACACTCATAGGGAGCTGTTATTT
v_call: TRBV28; clone_size: .; j_call: TRBJ2-7; d_call: .; cdr3_aa: CTSSLPLDGWYTYEQYF; cdr3_nt: TGTACCAGCAGCCTCCCTTTGGACGGATGGTACACCTACGAACAGTACTTC
v_call: TRBV6-5; clone_size: .; j_call: TRBJ2-7; d_call: TRBD2; cdr3_aa: CVIRLTASGTACEQYF; cdr3_nt: TGTGTCATCAGACTGACTGCCAGCGGGACCGCCTGCGAGCAGTACTTC
v_call: TRBV7-9; clone_size: .; j_call: TRBJ2-7; d_call: .; cdr3_aa: CVSSANTYEQYF; cdr3_nt: TGTGTCAGCAGCGCGAACACCTACGAGCAGTACTTC
v_call: TRBV6-5; clone_size: .; j_call: TRBJ2-7; d_call: TRBD2; cdr3_aa: CASRGSGSSTSYEQYF; cdr3_nt: TGTGCCAGCCGAGGTAGCGGGAGTTCCACCTCCTACGAGCAGTACTTC
v_call: TRBV11-2; clone_size: .; j_call: TRBJ2-1; d_call: .; cdr3_aa: CAGNLSLDGSNNEQFF; cdr3_nt: TGTGCCGGCAACTTAAGCCTGGACGGGAGCAACAATGAGCAGTTCTTC
v_call: TRBV7-9; clone_size: .; j_call: TRBJ1-2; d_call: .; cdr3_aa: CASSLASLGQTNGYTF; cdr3_nt: TGTGCCAGCAGCTTGGCGTCCCTAGGCCAGACGAATGGCTACACCTTC
v_call: TRBV20-1; clone_size: .; j_call: TRBJ2-1; d_call: TRBD2; cdr3_aa: CRARGSRGTSGSYEQVF; cdr3_nt: TGCAGAGCTAGAGGGTCCCGGGGGACTAGCGGGAGCTATGAGCAGGTCTTC
v_call: TRBV6-6; clone_size: once; j_call: TRBJ1-2; d_call: TRBD1; cdr3_aa: CANSYSDRAIFGYTF; cdr3_nt: TGTGCCAACAGTTACTCGGACAGGGCGATCTTTGGCTACACCTTC
v_call: TRBV11-2; clone_size: once; j_call: TRBJ2-7; d_call: .; cdr3_aa: CARSSYPGPYVYEQYF; cdr3_nt: TGTGCCAGGAGCTCATATCCGGGACCCTACGTCTACGAGCAATACTTC
v_call: TRBV28; clone_size: .; j_call: TRBJ2-2; d_call: TRBD2; cdr3_aa: CSSSFADPLAVMNTGELFF; cdr3_nt: TGTTCCAGCAGTTTTGCCGACCCGCTAGCGGTTATGAACACCGGGGAGCTGTTTTTT
v_call: TRBV11-2; clone_size: .; j_call: TRBJ2-2; d_call: .; cdr3_aa: CASSLGGHNTGELFF; cdr3_nt: TGTGCCAGCAGCTTAGGGGGACATAACACCGGGGAGCTGTTTTTT
v_call: TRBV4-3; clone_size: .; j_call: TRBJ2-1; d_call: TRBD2; cdr3_aa: CASSQDWDYAYNGQVF; cdr3_nt: TGTGCCAGCAGCCAAGATTGGGACTACGCCTACAATGGGCAGGTCTTC
v_call: TRBV6-5; clone_size: .; j_call: TRBJ2-3; d_call: .; cdr3_aa: CASSYPYGGSDAQYF; cdr3_nt: TGTGCCAGCAGTTACCCTTACGGCGGCTCAGATGCGCAGTATTTT
v_call: TRBV29-1; clone_size: .; j_call: TRBJ1-2; d_call: .; cdr3_aa: CSVAPWGGGYTF; cdr3_nt: TGCAGCGTTGCGCCTTGGGGCGGCGGCTATACCTTC
v_call: TRBV12-3/TRBV12-4; clone_size: .; j_call: TRBJ1-6; d_call: .; cdr3_aa: CVSGRSGQSDSLLHF; cdr3_nt: TGTGTCAGCGGCCGCAGCGGACAGAGTGATTCACTCCTCCACTTT
v_call: TRBV7-9; clone_size: .; j_call: TRBJ1-4; d_call: .; cdr3_aa: CASSFNLPVTSDEKLFF; cdr3_nt: TGTGCCAGCAGCTTCAACCTCCCAGTGACTTCGGACGAAAAACTGTTTTTT
v_call: TRBV10-3; clone_size: .; j_call: TRBJ2-5; d_call: .; cdr3_aa: CAIGESATSQGTQYF; cdr3_nt: TGTGCCATCGGTGAGTCGGCTACCAGCCAGGGGACCCAGTACTTC
v_call: TRBV10-3; clone_size: .; j_call: TRBJ2-1; d_call: .; cdr3_aa: CVFSSKATRDEQFF; cdr3_nt: TGTGTCTTCAGTTCCAAGGCGACCCGGGATGAGCAGTTCTTC
v_call: TRBV7-9; clone_size: .; j_call: TRBJ1-1; d_call: .; cdr3_aa: CASSLVGIALGVTQAFF; cdr3_nt: TGTGCCAGCAGCTTAGTGGGAATCGCATTGGGGGTCACTCAAGCTTTCTTT
v_call: TRBV12-3/TRBV12-4; clone_size: .; j_call: TRBJ2-1; d_call: .; cdr3_aa: CASSLGLSNELYF; cdr3_nt: TGTGCCAGCAGTTTAGGGTTATCCAATGAGCTGTACTTC
v_call: TRBV4-3; clone_size: .; j_call: TRBJ2-1; d_call: .; cdr3_aa: CARSHTELVNEQFF; cdr3_nt: TGCGCCCGCAGTCACACAGAATTGGTCAATGAGCAGTTCTTC
v_call: TRBV5-4; clone_size: .; j_call: TRBJ2-3; d_call: .; cdr3_aa: CASNVDGHPSPTDTQFF; cdr3_nt: TGTGCCAGCAACGTAGACGGACACCCTTCACCCACAGATACGCAGTTTTTT